These 21 T cell receptor beta chains were all obtained from the same sample, sequenced in a study of a mutant IDH1 vaccine in newly diagnosed glioma. The time point: baseline, week 1 (first vaccination visit). Treatment reported: pre-vaccination baseline after standard-of-care therapy. Data came from immunoSEQ multiplex PCR; TCRdb stores just in-frame clones and leaves some out. This sample has about 92,000 clones, with around 80% found just once. The specimen was PBMCs, collected from a glioma patient treated with radiotherapy, temozolomide or both. The receptors stem from a middle-aged man with glioma.

The genes are TRBV5-1 and TRBJ2-7, with 11 bases that match TRBD1. In germline, CDR1 is SGHRS, CDR2 YFSETQ. The CDR3 extends over 14 amino acids. V lost 7 bases and J lost 6; bases outside the gene matches: 9. The DNA of the CDR3 is TGCGCCAGCCGAACCGGGACAGGGGGTTCCGAGCAGTACTTC. It specifies CASRTGTGGSEQYF.

V is TRBV11-3 and J is TRBJ2-7; D is ambiguous. The CDR3 spans 15 residues. V dropped 1 base and J dropped 0 bases, with 10 bases sitting between them. Germline V gives CDR1 SGHNT, CDR2 YENEEA. In DNA, the CDR3 is TGTGCCAGCAGCTTAGTGACCCAAGACTCCTACGAGCAGTACTTC. It encodes CASSLVTQDSYEQYF.

This chain links TRBV6-5 with TRBJ1-1; possibly TRBD1 for D (6 bases). The V gene lost 10 bases and the J gene lost 3 bases, with 15 bases spanning the gap. CDR3 length: 13 residues. Germline V gene lookup returns CDR1 MNHEY and CDR2 SVGAGI. CDR3 nucleotide sequence: TGTGCCACCGAGGGGGAACCCTACACTGAAGCTTTCTTT. Its translation: CATEGEPYTEAFF.

The V call is TRBV5-1, the J call TRBJ2-6; TRBD2 aligns across 7 bases. The CDR3 contains 17 residues. Germline V gene sequence: CDR1 SGHRS, CDR2 YFSETQ. V gave up 4 bases and J gave up 4 bases; unmatched junction bases: 11. In DNA form, the CDR3 reads TGCGCCAGCAGCCCCGCGGGGGTGCTTTGGGGGGCCAACGTCCTGACTTTC. This sequence encodes CASSPAGVLWGANVLTF.

This clone was detected many times. The genes are TRBV30 and TRBJ2-6; D not resolved. Trimming removed 3 bases at V and 4 bases at J, with 7 bases between. The CDR3 spans 13 residues. Germline CDR1 reads GTSNPN; CDR2 reads SVGIG (reference sequence). The CDR3 DNA reads TGTGCCTGGAGGGGCTCGGGGGCCAACGTCCTGACTTTC. This encodes CAWRGSGANVLTF. Full variable domain (outside the CDR3, taken from reference TRBV30 and TRBJ2-6): SQTIHQWPATLVQPVGSPLSLECTVEGTSNPNLYWYRQAAGRGLQLLFYSVGIGQISSEVPQNLSASRPQDRQFILSSKKLLLSDSGFYLCAWRGSGANVLTFGAGSRLTVL.

This rearrangement joins TRBV6-5 to TRBJ2-3; 7 bases line up with TRBD1. The CDR3 loop spans 16 amino acids. Losses at the gene ends were 2 bases for V and 2 bases for J; bases not matched to a gene: 7. The germline V gene encodes CDR1 MNHEY and CDR2 SVGAGI. The CDR3 here is CASSYTGQTITDTQYF. The DNA for the CDR3 is TGTGCCAGCAGTTACACGGGACAGACGATCACAGATACGCAGTATTTT.

The V call is TRBV7-9, the J call TRBJ2-5, with D unclear. Trimming stripped 5 bases from V and 2 bases from J, with 15 bases between. Germline assignment: CDR1 SEHNR and CDR2 FQNEAQ (reference sequence). The CDR3 loop spans 15 amino acids. The CDR3 sequence is CASSPRRQEQETQYF. DNA of the CDR3: TGTGCCAGCAGCCCCCGTAGGCAGGAGCAAGAGACCCAGTACTTC.

The gene calls are TRBV28 and TRBJ2-1; 13 nucleotides line up with TRBD2. The CDR3 totals 18 residues. Germline CDR1 and CDR2: MDHEN and SYDVKM. Trimming at V came to 3 bases and at J to 8 bases, leaving 13 bases not matched to a gene. CDR3 nucleotides: TGTGCCAGCAGTTTCGAGACTAGCGGGAGGCTCTCTAAGTATGAGCAGTTCTTC. Translation: CASSFETSGRLSKYEQFF.

This clone was counted a few times. The rearrangement uses TRBV30 and TRBJ2-5; D is unclear. CDR3 size: 11 residues. Deletions cut 0 bases from V and 5 bases from J, with 4 bases between. From germline, CDR1 is GTSNPN and CDR2 SVGIG (reference sequence). The CDR3 spells CAWSVQETQYF. CDR3 sequence (DNA): TGTGCCTGGAGTGTACAGGAGACCCAGTACTTC.

The gene calls are TRBV18 and TRBJ2-7; 10 positions agree with TRBD2. CDR3 length: 15 amino acids. Germline assignment: CDR1 KGHSH and CDR2 LQKENI. J lost 5 bases, V lost 6 bases, and 10 bases had no gene match. The CDR3 loop is CASSSRGLAIDEQYF. The DNA of the CDR3 is TGTGCCAGCTCCAGTCGGGGACTAGCGATCGACGAGCAGTACTTC.

A single count supports this clone. The chain joins TRBV25-1 to TRBJ2-2; weak D call: TRBD2 (6 bases). CDR1 and CDR2 from the germline V gene are MGHDK and SYGVNS. V gave up 3 bases and J gave up 5 bases, with 13 bases separating them. The CDR3 contains 15 residues. The CDR3 is CASSDRRGGTGELFF. The CDR3 nucleotides are TGTGCCAGCAGTGATAGGCGGGGCGGGACCGGGGAGCTGTTTTTT.

V is TRBV5-1 and J is TRBJ1-1; 9 nucleotides align to TRBD1. This CDR3 spans 15 amino acids. From germline, CDR1 is SGHRS and CDR2 YFSETQ. J gave up 6 bases and V 1 base, and 7 bases lay outside the gene matches. The CDR3 loop reads CASSLTWGTGSEAFF. The CDR3 DNA reads as TGCGCCAGCAGCTTGACGTGGGGGACAGGGTCTGAAGCTTTCTTT.

This sequence joins TRBV18 and TRBJ1-2; 9 positions match TRBD1. Germline CDR1 and CDR2: KGHSH and LQKENI. This CDR3 region has 17 residues. Losses at the gene ends were 3 bases for V and 5 bases for J; bases not matched to a gene: 13. In DNA, the CDR3 is TGTGCCAGCTCACCCCAGGACAGGGGCGTGTATTGGTATGGCTACACCTTC. Translation gives CASSPQDRGVYWYGYTF.

The J gene is TRBJ1-5, the V gene TRBV6-5; weak D call: TRBD1 (5 bases). Looked up from germline, CDR1 is MNHEY and CDR2 is SVGAGI. The V end lost 9 bases, the J end lost 2 bases, and 14 bases lay between the germline ends. The CDR3 spans 14 residues. CDR3 bases: TGTGCCAGTCGGGGCAGAGTAGGCAATCAGCCCCAGCATTTT. Translation: CASRGRVGNQPQHF.

This rearrangement joins TRBV6-5 to TRBJ2-1, with D maybe TRBD2 (6 bases). The CDR3 contains 14 residues. CDR1 MNHEY and CDR2 SVGAGI come from the germline V gene. Trimming left V 6 bases short and J 5 bases short, with 14 bases between. The CDR3 nucleotides read TGTGCCAGCAGCCGCATCGGGAGTAACAATGAGCAGTTCTTC. Its protein is CASSRIGSNNEQFF.

J is TRBJ2-7 and V is TRBV19, with 11 bases lining up with TRBD2. The trim removed 10 bases at V and 5 bases at J, leaving 10 bases unmatched. The CDR3 has 14 amino acids. CDR1 LNHDA and CDR2 SQIVND come from the germline V gene (reference sequence). CDR3 protein: CATAGTSGAHEQYF. The CDR3 coding sequence is TGTGCCACCGCCGGGACTAGCGGAGCTCACGAGCAGTACTTC.

The rearrangement uses TRBV4-2 and TRBJ1-2, with a weak D call TRBD1 (6 bases). The CDR3 has 15 amino acids. V was clipped by 6 bases and J by 9 bases, with 23 bases between them. Germline CDR1 is LGHNA and CDR2 is YNFKEQ. CDR3 sequence: CASRGGQGIEERYTF. DNA of the CDR3: TGTGCCAGCAGGGGTGGTCAGGGGATTGAGGAGCGCTACACCTTC.

The genes are TRBV21-1 and TRBJ2-2; the table's D gene call, TRBD1, was not cross checked with the DNA. TRBV21-1 is classified as a pseudogene. This CDR3 region has 15 residues. CDR3 nucleotides: TGTGCCAGCAGCAAAGGGCAGGGGAGCACCGGGGAGCTGTTTTTT. Translation gives CASSKGQGSTGELFF.

CDR3 in DNA: TGCGCCAGCAGAGGGCACAGGTCTAACTATGGCTACACCTTC. Encoded protein: CASRGHRSNYGYTF. The J gene is TRBJ1-2, the V gene TRBV23-1, with D maybe TRBD1 (5 bases). TRBV23-1 is filed as an ORF, its function uncertain. The V end lost 6 bases, the J end lost 0 bases, and 11 bases lay between the germline ends. The CDR3 is 14 residues long.

By share, this clone counts as medium-sized. The CDR3 DNA follows: TGTGCCACCAGCAGAGACCGAAGCTCTGGGGCCAACGTCCTGACTTTC. This encodes CATSRDRSSGANVLTF. The chain is built from TRBV15 and TRBJ2-6; unclear D gene. V was shortened by 0 bases and J by 0 bases, with 6 bases between the two germline ends. In germline, CDR1 is LNHNV, CDR2 YYDKDF (reference sequence). The CDR3 extends over 16 amino acids.

This chain joins TRBV30 and TRBJ1-2; weak D call: TRBD1 (6 bases). Germline lookup yields CDR1 GTSNPN and CDR2 SVGIG (reference sequence). CDR3 length: 16 residues. V gave up 2 bases and J gave up 0 bases, with 16 bases separating them. The DNA for the CDR3 is TGTGCCTGGAGTTTCACAGGGAGGGGATCTAACTATGGCTACACCTTC. It is translated as CAWSFTGRGSNYGYTF.